Only a few counts were recorded for the clone carrying this T cell receptor beta chain. Germline CDR1 SNHLY, CDR2 FYNNEI. Trimming stripped 6 bases from V and 6 bases from J, with 12 bases between. The CDR3 spans 13 residues. This specimen comes from a study of CD4 T cells in relation to SARS-CoV-2 and coronaviruses. Before the COVID-19 pandemic, during about 2011-2019, CD4+ T cells were taken from unexposed donors. Cryopreserved PBMCs were CD4-enriched, then split into naive and memory cells. The repertoire was sequenced with immunoSEQ multiplex PCR; TCRdb's copy has only in-frame clones and lacks some. Counted here are about 59,000 clones, 86% occurring once; the ten biggest clones make up around 1.5%.

The chain joins TRBV2 to TRBJ1-5, with D uncertain. The sequence was collected from a human donor in good health. The sequencing sample was made of memory CD4+ T cells from PBMCs. The CDR3 region is CASRQGSIQPQHF. CDR3 DNA: TGTGCCAGCAGACAAGGGAGTATTCAGCCCCAGCATTTT.